Included here is one T cell receptor beta chain sequence, with context. Its antigen is as yet unknown. The CDR3 is made up of 16 amino acids. Germline CDR1 reads SGHTA; CDR2 reads FQGNSA. V lost 2 bases and J lost 4; bases outside the gene matches: 6. The data originate from a study of T-cell memory formation after mild COVID-19. Study at large: In these data, TCR clusters were largely donor specific.

TCRdb fed the 5' RACE reads into MiXCR, producing one record per CDR3 protein. The data hold some 150,000 distinct CDR3 sequences, with under 25% observed a single time. The study, taken as a whole, reports: Mainly in CM and EM were contracting CD4+ clones; CD8+ were in EMRA.

This rearrangement joins TRBV7-2 to TRBJ2-1; 9 bases match TRBD2. The receptor's source is an adult woman who had mild COVID-19 (a few samples of this study predate the infection). Cell type and time point are not known. Sequenced: PBMCs or a T cell subset sorted from them (not recorded which). The CDR3 sequence: CASSLQAGGGYNEQFF. CDR3 bases: TGTGCCAGCAGCTTACAAGCGGGGGGAGGGTACAATGAGCAGTTCTTC.